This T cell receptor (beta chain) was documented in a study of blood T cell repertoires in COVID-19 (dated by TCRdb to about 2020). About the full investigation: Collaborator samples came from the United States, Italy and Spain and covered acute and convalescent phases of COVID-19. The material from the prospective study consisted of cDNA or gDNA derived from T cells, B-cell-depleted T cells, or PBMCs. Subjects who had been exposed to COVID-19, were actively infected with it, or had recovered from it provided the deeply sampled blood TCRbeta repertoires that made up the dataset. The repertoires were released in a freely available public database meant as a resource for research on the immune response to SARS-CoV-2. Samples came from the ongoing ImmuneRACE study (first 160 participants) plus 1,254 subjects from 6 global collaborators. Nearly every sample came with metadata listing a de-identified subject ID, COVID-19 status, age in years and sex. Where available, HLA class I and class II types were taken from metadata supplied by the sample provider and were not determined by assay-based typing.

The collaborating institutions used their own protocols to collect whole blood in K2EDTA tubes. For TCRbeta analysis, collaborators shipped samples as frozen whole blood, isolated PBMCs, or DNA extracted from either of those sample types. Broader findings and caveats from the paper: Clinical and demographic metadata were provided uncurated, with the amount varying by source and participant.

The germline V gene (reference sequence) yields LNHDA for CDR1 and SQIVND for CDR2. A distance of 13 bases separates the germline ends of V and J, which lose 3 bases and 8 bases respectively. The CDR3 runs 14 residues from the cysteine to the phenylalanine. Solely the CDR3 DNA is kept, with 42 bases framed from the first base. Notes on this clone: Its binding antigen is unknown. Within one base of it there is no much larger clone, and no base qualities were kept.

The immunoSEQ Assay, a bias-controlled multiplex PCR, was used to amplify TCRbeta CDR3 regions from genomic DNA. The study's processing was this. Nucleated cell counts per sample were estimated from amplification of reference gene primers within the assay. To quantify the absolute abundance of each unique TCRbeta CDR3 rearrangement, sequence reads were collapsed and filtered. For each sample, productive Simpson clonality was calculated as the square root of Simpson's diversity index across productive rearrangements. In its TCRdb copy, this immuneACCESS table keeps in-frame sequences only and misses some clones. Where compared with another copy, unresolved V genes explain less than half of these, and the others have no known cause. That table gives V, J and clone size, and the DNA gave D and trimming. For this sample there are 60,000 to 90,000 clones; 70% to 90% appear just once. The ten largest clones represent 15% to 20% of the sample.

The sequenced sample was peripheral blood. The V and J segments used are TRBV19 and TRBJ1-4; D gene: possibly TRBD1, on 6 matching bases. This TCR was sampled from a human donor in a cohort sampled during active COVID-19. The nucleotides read TGTGCCAGTAGTATCGGCAGGGGAGGGGAAAAACTGTTTTTT. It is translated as CASSIGRGGEKLFF.